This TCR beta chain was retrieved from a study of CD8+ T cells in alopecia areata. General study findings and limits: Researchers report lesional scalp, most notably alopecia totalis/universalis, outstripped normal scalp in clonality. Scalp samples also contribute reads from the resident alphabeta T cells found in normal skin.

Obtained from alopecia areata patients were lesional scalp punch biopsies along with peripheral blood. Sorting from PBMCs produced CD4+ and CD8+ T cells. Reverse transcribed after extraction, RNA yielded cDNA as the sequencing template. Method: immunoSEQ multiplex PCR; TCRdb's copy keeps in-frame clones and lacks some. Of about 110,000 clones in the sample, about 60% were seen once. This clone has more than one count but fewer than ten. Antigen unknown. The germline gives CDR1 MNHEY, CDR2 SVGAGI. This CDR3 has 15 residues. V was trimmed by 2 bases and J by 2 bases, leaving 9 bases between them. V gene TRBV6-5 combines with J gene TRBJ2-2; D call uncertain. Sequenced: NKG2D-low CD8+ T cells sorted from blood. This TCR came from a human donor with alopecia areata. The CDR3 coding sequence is TGTGCCAGCAGTTACGTGGCGGAAAACACCGGGGAGCTGTTTTTT. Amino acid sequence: CASSYVAENTGELFF.